This T cell receptor beta chain derives from a study of T cell clusters in autoimmune cytopenias. The study's findings and limits: Healthy donors had almost three-fold more exclusive TRB clusters than active autoimmune hepatitis patients. Primary autoimmune cytopenia patients appeared to lack physiological T cell clusters present in healthy donors. No experiment has yet validated the function of the T cell clusters defined in silico.

According to its frequency, this clonotype is medium-sized. The antigen is unknown. One tube held mixed TRB-A and TRB-B primer pools for touch-down PCR. TCRdb reprocessed the multiplex PCR reads and stores each CDR3 protein as one record, lacking DNA. The table for this sample gives some 8,100 distinct CDR3 sequences. The germline V gene encodes CDR1 SGHTA and CDR2 FQGTGA. The length of the CDR3 is 15 residues. Roughly 38,000 genome equivalents of blood DNA were amplified for TRB. This sequence joins TRBV7-3 and TRBJ1-2. The TCR sequence derives from a human donor with an autoimmune cytopenia or autoimmune hepatitis (not recorded which). The sample taken for sequencing was peripheral blood. The CDR3 loop is CASSLGPRDNYGYTF.